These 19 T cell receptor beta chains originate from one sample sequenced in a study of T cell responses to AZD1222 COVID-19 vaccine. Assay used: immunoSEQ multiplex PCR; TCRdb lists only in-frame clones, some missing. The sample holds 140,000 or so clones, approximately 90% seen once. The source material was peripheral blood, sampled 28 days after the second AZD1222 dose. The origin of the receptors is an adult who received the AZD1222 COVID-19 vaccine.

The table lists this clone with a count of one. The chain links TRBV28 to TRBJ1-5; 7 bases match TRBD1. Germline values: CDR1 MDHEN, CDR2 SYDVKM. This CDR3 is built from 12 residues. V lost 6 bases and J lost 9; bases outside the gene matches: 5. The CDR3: CASRQGYLPQHF. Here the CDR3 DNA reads TGTGCCAGCAGACAGGGGTATTTGCCCCAGCATTTT.

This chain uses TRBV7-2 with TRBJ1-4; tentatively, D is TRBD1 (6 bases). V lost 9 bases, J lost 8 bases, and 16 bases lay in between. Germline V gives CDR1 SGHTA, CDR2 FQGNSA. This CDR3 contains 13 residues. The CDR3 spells CASRGGSGEKLFF. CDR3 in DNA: TGTGCCAGTCGAGGGGGGTCGGGCGAAAAACTGTTTTTT.

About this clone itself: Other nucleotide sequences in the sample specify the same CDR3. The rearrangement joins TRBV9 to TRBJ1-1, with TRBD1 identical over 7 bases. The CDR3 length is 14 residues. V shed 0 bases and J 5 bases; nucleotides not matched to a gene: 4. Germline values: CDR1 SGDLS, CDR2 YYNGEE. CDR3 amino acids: CASSVAGGGTEAFF. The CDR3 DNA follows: TGTGCCAGCAGCGTAGCAGGGGGAGGAACTGAAGCTTTCTTT.

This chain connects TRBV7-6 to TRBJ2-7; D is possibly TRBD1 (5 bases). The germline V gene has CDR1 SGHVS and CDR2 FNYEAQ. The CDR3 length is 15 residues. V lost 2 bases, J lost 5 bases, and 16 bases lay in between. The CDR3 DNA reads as TGTGCCAGCAGCTTAACGTCTAGGGGAACGGACGAGCAGTACTTC. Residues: CASSLTSRGTDEQYF.

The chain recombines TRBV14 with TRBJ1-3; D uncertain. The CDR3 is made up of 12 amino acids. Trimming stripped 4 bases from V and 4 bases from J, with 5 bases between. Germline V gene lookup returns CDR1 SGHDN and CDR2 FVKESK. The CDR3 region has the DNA TGTGCCAGCAGCCGATTAGGAAACACCATATATTTT. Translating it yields CASSRLGNTIYF.

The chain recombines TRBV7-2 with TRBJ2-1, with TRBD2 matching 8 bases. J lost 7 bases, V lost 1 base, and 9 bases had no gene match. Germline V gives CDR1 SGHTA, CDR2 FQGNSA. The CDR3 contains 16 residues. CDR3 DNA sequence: TGTGCCAGCAGCTTAGATCCGGGAGCGGGAGCGAATGAGCAGTTCTTC. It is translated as CASSLDPGAGANEQFF. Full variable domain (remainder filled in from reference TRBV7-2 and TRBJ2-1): GAGVSQSPSNKVTEKGKDVELRCDPISGHTALYWYRQSLGQGLEFLIYFQGNSAPDKSGLPSDRFSAERTGGSVSTLTIQRTQQEDSAVYLCASSLDPGAGANEQFFGPGTRLTVL.

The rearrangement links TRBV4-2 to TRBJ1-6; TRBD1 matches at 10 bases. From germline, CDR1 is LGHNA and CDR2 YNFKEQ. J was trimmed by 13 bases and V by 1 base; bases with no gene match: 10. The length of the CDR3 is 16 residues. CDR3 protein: CASSQVSRTGGRPLHF. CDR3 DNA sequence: TGTGCCAGCAGCCAAGTTTCCCGGACAGGGGGGCGCCCCCTCCACTTT.

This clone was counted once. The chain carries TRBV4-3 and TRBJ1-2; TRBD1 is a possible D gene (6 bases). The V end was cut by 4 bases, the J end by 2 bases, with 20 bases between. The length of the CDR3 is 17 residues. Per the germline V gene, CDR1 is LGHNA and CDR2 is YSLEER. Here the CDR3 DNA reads TGCGCCAGCAGCCCTTTTTACCCGCCCGGGACAAACTATGGCTACACCTTC. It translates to CASSPFYPPGTNYGYTF.

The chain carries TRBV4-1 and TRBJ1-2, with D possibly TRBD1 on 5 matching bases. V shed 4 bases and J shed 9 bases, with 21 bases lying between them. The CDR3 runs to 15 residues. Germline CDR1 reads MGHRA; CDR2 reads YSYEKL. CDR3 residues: CASSRGPPLTISYTF. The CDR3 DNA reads TGCGCCAGCAGCCGGGGACCGCCTCTAACTATAAGCTACACCTTC.

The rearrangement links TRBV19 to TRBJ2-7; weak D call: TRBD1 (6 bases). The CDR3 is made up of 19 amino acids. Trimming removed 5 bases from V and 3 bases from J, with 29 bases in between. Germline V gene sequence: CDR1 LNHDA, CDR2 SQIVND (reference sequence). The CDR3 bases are TGTGCCAGTAGTCACACCGGGACATTTACCGGGCGGGCCTTCTACGAGCAGTACTTC. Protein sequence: CASSHTGTFTGRAFYEQYF.

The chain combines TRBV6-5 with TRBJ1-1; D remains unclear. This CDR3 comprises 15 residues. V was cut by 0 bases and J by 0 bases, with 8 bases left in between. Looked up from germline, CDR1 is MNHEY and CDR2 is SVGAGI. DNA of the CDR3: TGTGCCAGCAGTTACTCTAAACATATGAACACTGAAGCTTTCTTT. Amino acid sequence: CASSYSKHMNTEAFF.

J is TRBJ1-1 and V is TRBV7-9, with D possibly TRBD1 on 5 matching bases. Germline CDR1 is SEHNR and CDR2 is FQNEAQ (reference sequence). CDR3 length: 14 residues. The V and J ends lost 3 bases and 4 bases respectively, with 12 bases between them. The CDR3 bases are TGTGCCAGCAGCTTCGACCAGGGCAGCACTGAAGCTTTCTTT. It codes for CASSFDQGSTEAFF.

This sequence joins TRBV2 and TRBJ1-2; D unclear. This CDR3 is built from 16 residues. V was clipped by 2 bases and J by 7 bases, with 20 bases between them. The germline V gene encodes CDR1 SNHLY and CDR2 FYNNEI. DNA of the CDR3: TGTGCCAGCAGTGAAAATGGTGAAGTGGTGTTGGCTGGCTACACCTTC. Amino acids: CASSENGEVVLAGYTF.

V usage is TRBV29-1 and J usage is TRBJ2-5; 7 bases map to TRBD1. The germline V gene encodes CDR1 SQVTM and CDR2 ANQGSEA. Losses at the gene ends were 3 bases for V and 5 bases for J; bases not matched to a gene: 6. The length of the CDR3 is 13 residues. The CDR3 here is CSVDRGRGETQYF. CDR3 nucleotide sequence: TGCAGCGTTGATAGGGGGCGCGGCGAGACCCAGTACTTC. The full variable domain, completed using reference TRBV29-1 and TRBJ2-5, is SAVISQKPSRDICQRGTSLTIQCQVDSQVTMMFWYRQQPGQSLTLIATANQGSEATYESGFVIDKFPISRPNLTFSTLTVSNMSPEDSSIYLCSVDRGRGETQYFGPGTRLLVL.

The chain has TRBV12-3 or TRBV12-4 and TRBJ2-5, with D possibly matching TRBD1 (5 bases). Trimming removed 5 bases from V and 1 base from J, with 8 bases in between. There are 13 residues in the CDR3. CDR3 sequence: CASSRQFQETQYF. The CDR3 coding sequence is TGTGCCAGCAGTCGACAGTTCCAAGAGACCCAGTACTTC.

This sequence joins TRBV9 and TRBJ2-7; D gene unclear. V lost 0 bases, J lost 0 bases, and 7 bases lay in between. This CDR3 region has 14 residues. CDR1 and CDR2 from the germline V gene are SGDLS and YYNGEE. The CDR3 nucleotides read TGTGCCAGCAGCGTAGGGGTTAACTCCTACGAGCAGTACTTC. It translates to CASSVGVNSYEQYF.

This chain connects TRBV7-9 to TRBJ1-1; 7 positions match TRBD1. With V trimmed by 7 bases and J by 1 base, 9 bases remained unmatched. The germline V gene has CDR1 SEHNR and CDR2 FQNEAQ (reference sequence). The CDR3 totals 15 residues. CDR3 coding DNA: TGTGCCAGCACCCCAGGGGGGGGTGGGAACACTGAAGCTTTCTTT. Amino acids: CASTPGGGGNTEAFF.

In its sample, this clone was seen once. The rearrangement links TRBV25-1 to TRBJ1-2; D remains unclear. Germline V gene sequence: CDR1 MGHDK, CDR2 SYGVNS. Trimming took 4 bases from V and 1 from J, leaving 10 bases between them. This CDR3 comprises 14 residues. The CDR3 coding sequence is TGTGCCAGCAGTGGCCAACATAGTAACTATGGCTACACCTTC. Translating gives CASSGQHSNYGYTF.

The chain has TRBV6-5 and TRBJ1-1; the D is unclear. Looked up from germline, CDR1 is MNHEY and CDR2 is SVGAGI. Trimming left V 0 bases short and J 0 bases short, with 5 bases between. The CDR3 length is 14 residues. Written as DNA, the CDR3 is TGTGCCAGCAGTTACTCCCCAGTGAACACTGAAGCTTTCTTT. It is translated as CASSYSPVNTEAFF.